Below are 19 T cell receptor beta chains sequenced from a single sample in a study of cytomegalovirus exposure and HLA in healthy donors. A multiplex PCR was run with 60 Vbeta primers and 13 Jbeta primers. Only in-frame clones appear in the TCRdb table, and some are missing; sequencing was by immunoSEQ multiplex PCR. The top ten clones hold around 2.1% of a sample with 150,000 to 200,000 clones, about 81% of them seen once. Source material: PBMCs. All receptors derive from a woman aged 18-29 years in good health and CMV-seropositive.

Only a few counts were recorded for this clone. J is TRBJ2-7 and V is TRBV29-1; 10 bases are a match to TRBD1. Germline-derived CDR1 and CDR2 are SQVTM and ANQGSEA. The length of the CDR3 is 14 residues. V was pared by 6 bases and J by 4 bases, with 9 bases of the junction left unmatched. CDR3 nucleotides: TGCAGCGTCCGTATTCCGGGACAGGGGTACGAGCAGTACTTC. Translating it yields CSVRIPGQGYEQYF.

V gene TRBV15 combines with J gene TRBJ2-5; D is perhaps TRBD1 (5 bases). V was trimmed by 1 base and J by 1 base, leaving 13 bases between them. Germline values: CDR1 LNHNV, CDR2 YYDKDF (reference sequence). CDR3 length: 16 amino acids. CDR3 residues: CATSRGQGLTQETQYF. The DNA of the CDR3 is TGTGCCACCAGCAGAGGGCAGGGTTTAACCCAAGAGACCCAGTACTTC.

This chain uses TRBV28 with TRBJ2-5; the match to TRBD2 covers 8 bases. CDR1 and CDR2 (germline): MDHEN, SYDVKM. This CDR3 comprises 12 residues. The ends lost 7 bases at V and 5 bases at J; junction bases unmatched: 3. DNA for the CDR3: TGTGCCAGCACCGGGGGGGGCGAGACCCAGTACTTC. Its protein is CASTGGGETQYF.

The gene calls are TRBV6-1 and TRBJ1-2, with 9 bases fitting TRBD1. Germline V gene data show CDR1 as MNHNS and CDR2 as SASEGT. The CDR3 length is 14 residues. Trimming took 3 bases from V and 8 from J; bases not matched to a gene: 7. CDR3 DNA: TGTGCCAGCAGTGAGCGGGGACAGGGAGACGGCTACACCTTC. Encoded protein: CASSERGQGDGYTF.

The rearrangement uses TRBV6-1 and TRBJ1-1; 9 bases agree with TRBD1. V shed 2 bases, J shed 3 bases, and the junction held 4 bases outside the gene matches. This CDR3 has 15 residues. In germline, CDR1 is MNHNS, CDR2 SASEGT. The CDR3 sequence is CASSEPGQGYTEAFF. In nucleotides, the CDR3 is TGTGCCAGCAGTGAACCGGGACAGGGTTACACTGAAGCTTTCTTT.

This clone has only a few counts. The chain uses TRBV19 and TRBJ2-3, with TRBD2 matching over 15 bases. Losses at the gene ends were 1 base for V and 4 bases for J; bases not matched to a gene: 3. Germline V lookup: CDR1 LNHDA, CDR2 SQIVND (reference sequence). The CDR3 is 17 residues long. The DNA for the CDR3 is TGTGCCAGTAGTATAGGGACTAGCGGGGGGGCGGCAGATACGCAGTATTTT. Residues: CASSIGTSGGAADTQYF.

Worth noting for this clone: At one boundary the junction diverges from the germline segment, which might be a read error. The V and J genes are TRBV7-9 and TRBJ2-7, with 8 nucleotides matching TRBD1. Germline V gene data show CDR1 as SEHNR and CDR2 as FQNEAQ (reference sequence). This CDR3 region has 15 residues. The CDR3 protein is CAGSTKDRVFDEQYF. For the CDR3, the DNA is TGTGCCGGCAGCACGAAGGACAGGGTGTTCGACGAGCAGTACTTC.

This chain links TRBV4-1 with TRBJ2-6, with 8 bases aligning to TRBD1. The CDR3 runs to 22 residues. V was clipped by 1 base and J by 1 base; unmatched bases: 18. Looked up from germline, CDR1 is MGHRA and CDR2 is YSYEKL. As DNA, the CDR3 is TGCGCCAGCAGCCAAGGGGTGGGGGGACAGGTGAGAAAAGGGTCTGGGGCCAACGTCCTGACTTTC. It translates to CASSQGVGGQVRKGSGANVLTF.

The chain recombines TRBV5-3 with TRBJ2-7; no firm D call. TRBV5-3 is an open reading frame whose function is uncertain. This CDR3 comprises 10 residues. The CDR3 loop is CARSLYERYV. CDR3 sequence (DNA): TGTGCCAGAAGCTTGTACGAGCGGTACGTC.

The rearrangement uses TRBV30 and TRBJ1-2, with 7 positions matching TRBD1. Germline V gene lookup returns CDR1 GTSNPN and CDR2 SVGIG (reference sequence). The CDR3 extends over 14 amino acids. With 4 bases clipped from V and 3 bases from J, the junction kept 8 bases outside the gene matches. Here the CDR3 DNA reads TGTGCCTGGATATGGGTAGGGGGCGACTATGGCTACACCTTC. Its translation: CAWIWVGGDYGYTF.

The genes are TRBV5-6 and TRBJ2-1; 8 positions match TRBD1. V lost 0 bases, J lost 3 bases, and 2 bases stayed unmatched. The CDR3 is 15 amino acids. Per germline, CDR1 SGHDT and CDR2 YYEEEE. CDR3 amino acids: CASSLGQGIYNEQFF. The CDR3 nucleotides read TGTGCCAGCAGCTTGGGACAGGGGATCTACAATGAGCAGTTCTTC. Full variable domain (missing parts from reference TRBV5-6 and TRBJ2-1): DAGVTQSPTHLIKTRGQQVTLRCSPKSGHDTVSWYQQALGQGPQFIFQYYEEEERQRGNFPDRFSGHQFPNYSSELNVNALLLGDSALYLCASSLGQGIYNEQFFGPGTRLTVL.

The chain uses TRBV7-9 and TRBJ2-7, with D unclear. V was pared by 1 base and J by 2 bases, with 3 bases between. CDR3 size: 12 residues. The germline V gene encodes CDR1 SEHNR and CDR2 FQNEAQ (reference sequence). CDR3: CASSLGTYEQYF. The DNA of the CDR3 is TGTGCCAGCAGCTTAGGTACCTACGAGCAGTACTTC. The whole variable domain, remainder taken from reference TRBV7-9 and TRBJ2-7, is DTGVSQNPRHKITKRGQNVTFRCDPISEHNRLYWYRQTLGQGPEFLTYFQNEAQLEKSRLLSDRFSAERPKGSFSTLEIQRTEQGDSAMYLCASSLGTYEQYFGPGTRLTVT.

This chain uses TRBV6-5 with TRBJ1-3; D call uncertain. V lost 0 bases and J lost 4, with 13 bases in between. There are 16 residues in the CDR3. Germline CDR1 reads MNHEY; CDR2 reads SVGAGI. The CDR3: CASSYSRATAGNTIYF. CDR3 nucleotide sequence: TGTGCCAGCAGTTACTCGAGGGCCACGGCGGGAAACACCATATATTTT.

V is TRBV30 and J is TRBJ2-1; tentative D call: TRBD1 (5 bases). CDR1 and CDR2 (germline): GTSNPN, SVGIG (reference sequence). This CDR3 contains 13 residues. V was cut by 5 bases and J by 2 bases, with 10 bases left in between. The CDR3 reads CAWAGQTYNEQFF. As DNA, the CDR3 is TGTGCCTGGGCCGGACAAACCTACAATGAGCAGTTCTTC.

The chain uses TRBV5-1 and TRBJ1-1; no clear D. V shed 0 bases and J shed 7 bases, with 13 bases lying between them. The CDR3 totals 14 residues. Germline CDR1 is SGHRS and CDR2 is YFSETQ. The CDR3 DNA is TGCGCCAGCAGCTTGGAATTGCATCAGTTTGAAGCTTTCTTT. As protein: CASSLELHQFEAFF.

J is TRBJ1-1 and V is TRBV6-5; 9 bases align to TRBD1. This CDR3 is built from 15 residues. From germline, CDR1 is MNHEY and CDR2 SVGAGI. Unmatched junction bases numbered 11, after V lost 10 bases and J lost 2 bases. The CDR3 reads CATQFRDRDNTEAFF. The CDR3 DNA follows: TGTGCCACCCAATTCCGGGACAGGGACAACACTGAAGCTTTCTTT.

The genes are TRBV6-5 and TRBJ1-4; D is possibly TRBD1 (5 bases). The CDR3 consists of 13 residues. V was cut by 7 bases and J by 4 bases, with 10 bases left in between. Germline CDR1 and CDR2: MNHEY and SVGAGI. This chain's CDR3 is CASMGRDNEKLFF. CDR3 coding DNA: TGTGCCAGCATGGGCAGGGATAATGAAAAACTGTTTTTT.

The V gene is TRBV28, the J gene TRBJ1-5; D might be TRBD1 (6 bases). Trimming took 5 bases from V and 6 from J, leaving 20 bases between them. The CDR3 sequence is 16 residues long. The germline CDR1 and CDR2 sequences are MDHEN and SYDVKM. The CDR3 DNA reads TGTGCCAGCAGTCCCCGACTCCGGGGGGCGTCTCAGCCCCAGCATTTT. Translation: CASSPRLRGASQPQHF.

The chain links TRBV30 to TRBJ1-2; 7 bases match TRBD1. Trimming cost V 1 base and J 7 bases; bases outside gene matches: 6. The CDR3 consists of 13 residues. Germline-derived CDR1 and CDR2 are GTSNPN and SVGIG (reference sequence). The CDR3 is CAWSATRGTGYTF. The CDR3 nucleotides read TGTGCCTGGAGTGCCACCAGGGGGACTGGCTACACCTTC.